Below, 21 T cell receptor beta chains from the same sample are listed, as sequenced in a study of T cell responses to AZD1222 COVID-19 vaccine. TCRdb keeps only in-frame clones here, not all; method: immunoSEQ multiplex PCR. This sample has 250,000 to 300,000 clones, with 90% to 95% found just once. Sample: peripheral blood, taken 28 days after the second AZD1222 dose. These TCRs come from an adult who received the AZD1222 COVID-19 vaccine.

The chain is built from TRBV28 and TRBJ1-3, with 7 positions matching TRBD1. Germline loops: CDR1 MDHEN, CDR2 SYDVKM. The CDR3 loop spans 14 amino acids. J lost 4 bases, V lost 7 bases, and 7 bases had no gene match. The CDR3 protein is CASTFRGSGNTIYF. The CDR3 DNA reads TGTGCCAGCACCTTCAGGGGGTCAGGAAACACCATATATTTT. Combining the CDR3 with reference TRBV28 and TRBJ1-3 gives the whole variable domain DVKVTQSSRYLVKRTGEKVFLECVQDMDHENMFWYRQDPGLGLRLIYFSYDVKMKEKGDIPEGYSVSREKKERFSLILESASTNQTSMYLCASTFRGSGNTIYFGEGSWLTVV.

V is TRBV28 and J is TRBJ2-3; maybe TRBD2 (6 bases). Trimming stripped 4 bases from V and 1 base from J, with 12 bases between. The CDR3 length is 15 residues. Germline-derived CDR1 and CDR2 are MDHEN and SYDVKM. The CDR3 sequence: CASSSRRGGTDTQYF. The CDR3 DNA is TGTGCCAGCAGTTCCAGGAGGGGCGGCACAGATACGCAGTATTTT.

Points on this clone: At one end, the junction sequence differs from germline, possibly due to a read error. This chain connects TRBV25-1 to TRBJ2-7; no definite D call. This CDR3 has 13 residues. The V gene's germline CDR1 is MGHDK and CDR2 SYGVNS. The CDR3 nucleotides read TGTGCCAACAGTGGGCTCGGGCAGGACGAGCAGTACTTC. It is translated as CANSGLGQDEQYF.

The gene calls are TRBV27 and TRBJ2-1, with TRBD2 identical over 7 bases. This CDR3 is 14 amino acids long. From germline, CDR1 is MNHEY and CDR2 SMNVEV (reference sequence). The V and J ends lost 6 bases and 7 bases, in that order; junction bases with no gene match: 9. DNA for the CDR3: TGTGCCAGCAGCCCGAGCGGGAAGCGGAATGAGCAGTTCTTC. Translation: CASSPSGKRNEQFF.

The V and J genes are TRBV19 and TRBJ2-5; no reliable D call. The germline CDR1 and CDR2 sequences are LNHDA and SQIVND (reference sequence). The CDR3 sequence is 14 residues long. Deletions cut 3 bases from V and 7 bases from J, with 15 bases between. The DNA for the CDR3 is TGTGCCAGTAGTATTCCCGGGCTGTTTATGACCCAGTACTTC. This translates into CASSIPGLFMTQYF.

Written as DNA, the CDR3 is TGCGCCAGCAGCTTGATCGGGGTTGAAAACACCATATATTTT. The encoded protein is CASSLIGVENTIYF. This chain uses TRBV5-1 with TRBJ1-3; D call uncertain. Germline V gene data show CDR1 as SGHRS and CDR2 as YFSETQ. CDR3 size: 14 residues. V dropped 1 base and J dropped 6 bases, with 11 bases sitting between them.

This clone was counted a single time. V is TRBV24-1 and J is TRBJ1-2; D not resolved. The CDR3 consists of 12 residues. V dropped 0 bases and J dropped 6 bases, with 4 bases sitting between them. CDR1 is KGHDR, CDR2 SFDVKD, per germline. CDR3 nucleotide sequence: TGTGCCACCAGTGATTTGCGCGATGGCTACACCTTC. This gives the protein CATSDLRDGYTF.

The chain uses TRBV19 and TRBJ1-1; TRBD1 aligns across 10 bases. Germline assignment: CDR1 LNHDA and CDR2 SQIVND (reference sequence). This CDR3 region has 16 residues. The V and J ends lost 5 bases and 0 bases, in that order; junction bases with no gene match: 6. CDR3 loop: CASSSRTGGMNTEAFF. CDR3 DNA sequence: TGTGCCAGTAGTTCTAGGACAGGGGGTATGAACACTGAAGCTTTCTTT.

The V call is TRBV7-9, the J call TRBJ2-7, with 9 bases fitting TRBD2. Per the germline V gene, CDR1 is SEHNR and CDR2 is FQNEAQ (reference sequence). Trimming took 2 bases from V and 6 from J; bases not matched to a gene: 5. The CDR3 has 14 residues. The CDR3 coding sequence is TGTGCCAGCAGCTTAAGCGGGAGGAATATCGAGCAGTACTTC. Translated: CASSLSGRNIEQYF.

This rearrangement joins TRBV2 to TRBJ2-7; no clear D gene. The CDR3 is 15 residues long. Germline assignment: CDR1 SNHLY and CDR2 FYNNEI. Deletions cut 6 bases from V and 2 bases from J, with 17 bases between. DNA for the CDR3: TGTGCCAGCAGCGCAGGACCGACCGCAACCTACGAGCAGTACTTC. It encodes CASSAGPTATYEQYF. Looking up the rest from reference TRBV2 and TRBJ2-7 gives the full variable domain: EPEVTQTPSHQVTQMGQEVILRCVPISNHLYFYWYRQILGQKVEFLVSFYNNEISEKSEIFDDQFSVERPDGSNFTLKIRSTKLEDSAMYFCASSAGPTATYEQYFGPGTRLTVT.

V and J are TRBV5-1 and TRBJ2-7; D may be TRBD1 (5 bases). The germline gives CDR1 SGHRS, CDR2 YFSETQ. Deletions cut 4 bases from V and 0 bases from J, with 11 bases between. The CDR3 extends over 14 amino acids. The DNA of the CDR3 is TGCGCCAGCAGCGCGGACACGAGCTCCTACGAGCAGTACTTC. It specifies CASSADTSSYEQYF.

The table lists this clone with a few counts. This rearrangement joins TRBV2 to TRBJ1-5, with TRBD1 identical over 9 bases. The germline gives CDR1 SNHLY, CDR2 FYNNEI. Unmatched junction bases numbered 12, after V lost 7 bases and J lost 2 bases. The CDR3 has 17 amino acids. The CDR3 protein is CASTPGTGKVGNQPQHF. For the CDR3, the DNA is TGTGCCAGCACCCCAGGGACAGGGAAAGTAGGCAATCAGCCCCAGCATTTT.

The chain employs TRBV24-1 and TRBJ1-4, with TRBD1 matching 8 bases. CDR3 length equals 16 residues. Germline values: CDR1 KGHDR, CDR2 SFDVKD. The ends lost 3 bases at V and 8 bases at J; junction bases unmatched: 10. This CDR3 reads CATSDPGQGGGEKLFF. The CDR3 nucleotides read TGTGCCACCAGTGATCCCGGACAGGGCGGAGGGGAAAAACTGTTTTTT.

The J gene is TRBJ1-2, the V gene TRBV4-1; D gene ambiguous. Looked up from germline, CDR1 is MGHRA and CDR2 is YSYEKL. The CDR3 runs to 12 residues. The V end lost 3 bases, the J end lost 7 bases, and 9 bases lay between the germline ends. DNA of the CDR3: TGCGCCAGCAGCCACGGAACCCGTGGCTACACCTTC. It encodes CASSHGTRGYTF.

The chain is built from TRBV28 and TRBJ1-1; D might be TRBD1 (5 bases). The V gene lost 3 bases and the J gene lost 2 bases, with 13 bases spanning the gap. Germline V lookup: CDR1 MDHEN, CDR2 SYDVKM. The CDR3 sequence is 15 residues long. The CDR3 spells CASSFPPTVNTEAFF. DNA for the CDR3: TGTGCCAGCAGTTTTCCGCCGACAGTTAACACTGAAGCTTTCTTT.

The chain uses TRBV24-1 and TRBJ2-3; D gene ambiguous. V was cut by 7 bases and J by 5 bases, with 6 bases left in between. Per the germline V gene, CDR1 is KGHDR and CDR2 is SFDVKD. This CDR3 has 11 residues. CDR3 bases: TGTGCCACCAGAGACCGAGATACGCAGTATTTT. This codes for CATRDRDTQYF.

The CDR3 loop is CASSLRQADTQYF. CDR3 sequence (DNA): TGTGCCAGCAGCTTAAGACAGGCAGATACGCAGTATTTT. The chain carries TRBV7-2 and TRBJ2-3; TRBD1 is a possible D gene (6 bases). V was cut by 2 bases and J by 4 bases, with 7 bases left in between. The germline CDR1 and CDR2 sequences are SGHTA and FQGNSA. The CDR3 is 13 residues long.

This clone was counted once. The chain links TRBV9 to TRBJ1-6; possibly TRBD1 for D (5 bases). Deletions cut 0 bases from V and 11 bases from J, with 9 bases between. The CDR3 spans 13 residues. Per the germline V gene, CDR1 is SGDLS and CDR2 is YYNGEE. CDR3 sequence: CASSVDGGPPLHF. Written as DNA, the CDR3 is TGTGCCAGCAGCGTAGACGGGGGTCCACCCCTCCACTTT. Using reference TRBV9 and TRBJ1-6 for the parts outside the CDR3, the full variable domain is DSGVTQTPKHLITATGQRVTLRCSPRSGDLSVYWYQQSLDQGLQFLIQYYNGEERAKGNILERFSAQQFPDLHSELNLSSLELGDSALYFCASSVDGGPPLHFGNGTRLTVT.

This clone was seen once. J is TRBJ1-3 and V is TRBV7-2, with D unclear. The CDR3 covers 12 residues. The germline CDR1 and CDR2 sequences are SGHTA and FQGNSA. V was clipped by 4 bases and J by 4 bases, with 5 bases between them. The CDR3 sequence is CASSSRGNTIYF. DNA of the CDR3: TGTGCCAGCAGCTCGAGGGGAAACACCATATATTTT. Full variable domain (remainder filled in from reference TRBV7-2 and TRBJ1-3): GAGVSQSPSNKVTEKGKDVELRCDPISGHTALYWYRQSLGQGLEFLIYFQGNSAPDKSGLPSDRFSAERTGGSVSTLTIQRTQQEDSAVYLCASSSRGNTIYFGEGSWLTVV.

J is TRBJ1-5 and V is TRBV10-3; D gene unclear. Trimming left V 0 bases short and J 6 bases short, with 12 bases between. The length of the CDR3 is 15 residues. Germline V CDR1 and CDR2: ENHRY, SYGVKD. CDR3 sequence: CAISESMGFGQPQHF. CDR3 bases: TGTGCCATCAGTGAGTCGATGGGGTTCGGTCAGCCCCAGCATTTT.

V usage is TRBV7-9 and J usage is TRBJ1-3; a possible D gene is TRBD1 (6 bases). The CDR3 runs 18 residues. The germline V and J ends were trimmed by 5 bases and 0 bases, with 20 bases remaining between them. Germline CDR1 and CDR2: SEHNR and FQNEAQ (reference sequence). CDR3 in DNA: TGTGCCAGCAGCCCAGGCCCCAGGGGAGCTTACTCTGGAAACACCATATATTTT. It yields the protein CASSPGPRGAYSGNTIYF.